The clone carrying this T cell receptor beta chain turned up a few times. The antigen is not known. The CDR3 runs 15 residues. Germline V lookup: CDR1 SGHRS, CDR2 YFSETQ. With V trimmed by 4 bases and J by 2 bases, 8 bases remained unmatched. This record comes from a study of T cell repertoires in cytomegalovirus infection. TCRdb reprocessed the reads with MiXCR, giving one entry per CDR3 protein. This table holds approximately 910,000 distinct CDR3 sequences, roughly 31% found once. The chain joins TRBV5-1 to TRBJ1-1; 7 bases align to TRBD1. The clonotype comes from a human donor in good health (CMV status not recorded). Some clones in this sample may be carry-over from other donors' samples. Sequences were derived from cultured CD8+ T cells from PBMCs, sampled from culture after CMV antigen stimulation. The CDR3 region has the DNA TGCGCCAGCAGCGGGGACAGAGGTATAAACACTGAAGCTTTCTTT. Protein sequence: CASSGDRGINTEAFF.